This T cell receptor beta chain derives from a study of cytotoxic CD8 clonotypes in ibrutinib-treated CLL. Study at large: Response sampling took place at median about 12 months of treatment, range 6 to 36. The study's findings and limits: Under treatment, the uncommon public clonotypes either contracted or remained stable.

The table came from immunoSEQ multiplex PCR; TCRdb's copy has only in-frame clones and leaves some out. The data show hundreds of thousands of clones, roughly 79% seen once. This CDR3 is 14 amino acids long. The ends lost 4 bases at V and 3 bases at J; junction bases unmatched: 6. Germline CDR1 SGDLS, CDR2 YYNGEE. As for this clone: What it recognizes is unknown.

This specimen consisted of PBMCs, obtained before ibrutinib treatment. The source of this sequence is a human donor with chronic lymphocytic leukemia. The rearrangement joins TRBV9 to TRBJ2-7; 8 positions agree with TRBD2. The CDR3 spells CASSKAGEDYEQYF. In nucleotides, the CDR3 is TGTGCCAGCAGCAAAGCGGGGGAAGACTACGAGCAGTACTTC.